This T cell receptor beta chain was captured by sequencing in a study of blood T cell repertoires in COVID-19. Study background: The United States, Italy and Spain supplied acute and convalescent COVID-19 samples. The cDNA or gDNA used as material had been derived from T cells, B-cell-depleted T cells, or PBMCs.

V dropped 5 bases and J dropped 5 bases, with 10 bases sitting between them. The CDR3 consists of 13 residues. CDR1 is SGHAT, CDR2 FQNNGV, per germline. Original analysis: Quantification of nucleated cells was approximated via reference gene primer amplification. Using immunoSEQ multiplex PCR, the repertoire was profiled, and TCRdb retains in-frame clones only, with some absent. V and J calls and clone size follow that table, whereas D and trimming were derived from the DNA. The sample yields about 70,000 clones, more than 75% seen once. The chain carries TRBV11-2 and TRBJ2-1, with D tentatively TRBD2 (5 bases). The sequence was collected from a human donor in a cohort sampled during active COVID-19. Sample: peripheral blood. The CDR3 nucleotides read TGTGCCAGCAGCCGGAGGATAAACAATGAGCAGTTCTTC. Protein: CASSRRINNEQFF.